At least ten counts were recorded for the clone carrying this T cell receptor beta chain. These data belong to a study of T cells in Graves' hyperthyroidism and ophthalmopathy. The investigators amplified TCR beta CDR3 regions from RNA transcripts. HTBI primers drove first-round RT-PCR of the TCR CDR3. TCRdb analysed the multiplex PCR reads with MiXCR anew, one entry per CDR3 protein. This table holds 95,000 to 110,000 distinct CDR3 sequences, approximately 15% found once. V was clipped by 7 bases and J by 4 bases; unmatched bases: 7. The germline V gene encodes CDR1 SEHNR and CDR2 FQNEAQ (reference sequence). The CDR3 extends over 14 amino acids.

The sample consisted of blood. The chain joins TRBV7-9 to TRBJ2-7; 10 bases align to TRBD2. The clonotype comes from a woman between 45 and 65 years old with Graves' hyperthyroidism. CDR3 nucleotide sequence: TGTGCCAGCACGGCTAGCGGGAGCCCTTACGAGCAGTACTTC. Translation gives CASTASGSPYEQYF. Full variable domain (missing parts from reference TRBV7-9 and TRBJ2-7): DTGVSQNPRHKITKRGQNVTFRCDPISEHNRLYWYRQTLGQGPEFLTYFQNEAQLEKSRLLSDRFSAERPKGSFSTLEIQRTEQGDSAMYLCASTASGSPYEQYFGPGTRLTVT.